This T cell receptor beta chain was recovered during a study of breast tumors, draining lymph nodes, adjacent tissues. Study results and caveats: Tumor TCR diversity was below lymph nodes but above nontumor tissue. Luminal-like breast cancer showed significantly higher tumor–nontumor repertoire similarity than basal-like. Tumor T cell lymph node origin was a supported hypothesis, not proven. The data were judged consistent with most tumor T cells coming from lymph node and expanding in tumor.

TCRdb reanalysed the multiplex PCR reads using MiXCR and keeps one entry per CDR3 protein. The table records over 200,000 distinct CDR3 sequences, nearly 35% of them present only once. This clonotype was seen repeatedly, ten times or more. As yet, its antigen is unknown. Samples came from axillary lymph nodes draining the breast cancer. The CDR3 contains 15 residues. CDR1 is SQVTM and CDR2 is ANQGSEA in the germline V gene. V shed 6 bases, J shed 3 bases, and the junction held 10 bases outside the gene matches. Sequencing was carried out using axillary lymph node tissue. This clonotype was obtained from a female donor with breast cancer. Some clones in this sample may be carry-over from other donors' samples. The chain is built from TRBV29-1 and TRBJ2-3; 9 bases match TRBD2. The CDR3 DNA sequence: TGCAGCGTCGCCGGGACTAGCAAGGGGACAGATACGCAGTATTTT. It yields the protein CSVAGTSKGTDTQYF.